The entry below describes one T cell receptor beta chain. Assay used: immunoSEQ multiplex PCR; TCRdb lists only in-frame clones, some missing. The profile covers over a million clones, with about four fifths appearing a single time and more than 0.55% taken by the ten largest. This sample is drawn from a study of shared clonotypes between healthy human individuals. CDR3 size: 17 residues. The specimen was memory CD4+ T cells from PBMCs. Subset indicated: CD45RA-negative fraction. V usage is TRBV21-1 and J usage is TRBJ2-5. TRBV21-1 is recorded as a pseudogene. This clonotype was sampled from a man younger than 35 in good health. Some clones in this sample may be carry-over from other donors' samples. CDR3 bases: TGTGCCAGCAGCAAGATCTTCCCCGCATGGGGCCAAGAGACCCAGTACTTC. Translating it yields CASSKIFPAWGQETQYF.